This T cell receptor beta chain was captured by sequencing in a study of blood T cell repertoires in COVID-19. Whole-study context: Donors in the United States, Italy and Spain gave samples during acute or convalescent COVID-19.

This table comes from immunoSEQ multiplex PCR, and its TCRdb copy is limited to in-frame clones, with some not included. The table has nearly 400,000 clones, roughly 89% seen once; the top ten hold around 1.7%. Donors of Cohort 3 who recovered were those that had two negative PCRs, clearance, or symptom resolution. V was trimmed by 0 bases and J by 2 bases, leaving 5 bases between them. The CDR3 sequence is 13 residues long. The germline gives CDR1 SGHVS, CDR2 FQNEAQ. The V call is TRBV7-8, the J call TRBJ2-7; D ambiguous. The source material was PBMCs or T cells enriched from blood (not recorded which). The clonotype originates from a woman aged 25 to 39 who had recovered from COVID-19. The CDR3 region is CASSLAGAYEQYF. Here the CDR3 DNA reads TGTGCCAGCAGCTTAGCAGGAGCCTACGAGCAGTACTTC.